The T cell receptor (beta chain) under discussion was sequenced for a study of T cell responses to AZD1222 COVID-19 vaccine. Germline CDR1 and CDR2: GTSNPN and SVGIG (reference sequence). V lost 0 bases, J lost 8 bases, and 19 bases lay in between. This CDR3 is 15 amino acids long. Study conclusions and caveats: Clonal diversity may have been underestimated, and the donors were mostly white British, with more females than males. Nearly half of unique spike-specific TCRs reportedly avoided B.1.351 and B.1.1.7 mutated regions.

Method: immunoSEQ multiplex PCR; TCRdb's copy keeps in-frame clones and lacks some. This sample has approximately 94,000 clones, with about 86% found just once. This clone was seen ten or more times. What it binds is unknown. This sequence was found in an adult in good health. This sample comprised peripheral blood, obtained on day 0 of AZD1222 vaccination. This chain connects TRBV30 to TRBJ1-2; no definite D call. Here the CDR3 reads CAWSVHPQATGGYTF. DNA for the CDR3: TGTGCCTGGAGTGTACACCCCCAGGCGACGGGAGGCTACACCTTC.